This T cell receptor (beta chain) was sequenced during a study of cytomegalovirus exposure and HLA in healthy donors. V lost 5 bases, J lost 6 bases, and 19 bases stayed unmatched. The CDR3 spans 18 residues. Looked up from germline, CDR1 is WSHSY and CDR2 is SAAADI. This clone was recorded a few times. What it recognizes is unknown. General study points: In vitro data verified a few CMV-associated chains as specific for CMV antigens. Using the classifier, cytomegalovirus status was reportedly diagnosed with high specificity and sensitivity. With further analysis later on, most CMV-associated TCR beta chains appeared HLA-restricted. Within an earlier analysis, most TCR beta V segments proved productive either about 90% or about 30% of the time.

60 Vbeta and 13 Jbeta primers were used in PCR. TCRdb's copy holds only in-frame clones and misses some; the assay was immunoSEQ multiplex PCR. This sample has 150,000 or so clones, with around 77% found just once. This sequence originates from a woman in her thirties or forties in good health and CMV-seropositive. Source material: PBMCs. The rearrangement joins TRBV10-2 to TRBJ2-1, with 7 bases identical to TRBD2. In DNA form, the CDR3 reads TGCGCCAGCAGTAGGACTAGACACACTACTCTTGTAGTCAATGAGCAGTTCTTC. It is translated as CASSRTRHTTLVVNEQFF.